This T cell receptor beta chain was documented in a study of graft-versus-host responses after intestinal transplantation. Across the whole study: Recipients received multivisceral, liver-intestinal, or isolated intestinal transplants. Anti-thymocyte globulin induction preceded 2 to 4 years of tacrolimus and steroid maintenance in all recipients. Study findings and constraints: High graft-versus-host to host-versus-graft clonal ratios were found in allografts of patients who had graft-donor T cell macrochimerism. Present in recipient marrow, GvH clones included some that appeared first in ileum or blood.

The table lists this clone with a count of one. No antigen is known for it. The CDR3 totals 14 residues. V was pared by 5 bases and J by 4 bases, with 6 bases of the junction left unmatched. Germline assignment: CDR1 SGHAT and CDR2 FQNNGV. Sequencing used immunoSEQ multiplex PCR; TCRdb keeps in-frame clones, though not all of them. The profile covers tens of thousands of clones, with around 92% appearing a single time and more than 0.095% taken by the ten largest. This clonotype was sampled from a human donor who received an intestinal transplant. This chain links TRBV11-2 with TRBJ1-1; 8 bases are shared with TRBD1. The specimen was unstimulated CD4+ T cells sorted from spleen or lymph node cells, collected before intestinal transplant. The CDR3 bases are TGTGCCAGCAGCCCCAGGGGGCTGGTCACTGAAGCTTTCTTT. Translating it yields CASSPRGLVTEAFF.